This T cell receptor (beta chain) derives from a study of T cell repertoires in aging, cancer and after chemotherapy. Rearranged V-D-J TRB sequences were amplified with a mixed TRB-A/B primer pool. TCRdb recomputed calls from the multiplex PCR reads with MiXCR, one row per CDR3 protein. In the table there are roughly 1,800 distinct CDR3 sequences, around a quarter of which are singletons. The template was genomic DNA from peripheral blood, not RNA. Germline loops: CDR1 DFQATT, CDR2 SNEGSKA (reference sequence). The CDR3 totals 12 residues. V was shortened by 3 bases and J by 6 bases, with 9 bases between the two germline ends. By sample share, this clonotype is medium-sized.

Material for sequencing was blood. This rearrangement joins TRBV20-1 to TRBJ2-1, with a weak D call TRBD1 (5 bases). The TCR sequence derives from a human donor with a blood cancer. The DNA of the CDR3 is TGCAGTGCTAGCAGGGAAAGCAATGAGCAGTTCTTC. Protein sequence: CSASRESNEQFF.